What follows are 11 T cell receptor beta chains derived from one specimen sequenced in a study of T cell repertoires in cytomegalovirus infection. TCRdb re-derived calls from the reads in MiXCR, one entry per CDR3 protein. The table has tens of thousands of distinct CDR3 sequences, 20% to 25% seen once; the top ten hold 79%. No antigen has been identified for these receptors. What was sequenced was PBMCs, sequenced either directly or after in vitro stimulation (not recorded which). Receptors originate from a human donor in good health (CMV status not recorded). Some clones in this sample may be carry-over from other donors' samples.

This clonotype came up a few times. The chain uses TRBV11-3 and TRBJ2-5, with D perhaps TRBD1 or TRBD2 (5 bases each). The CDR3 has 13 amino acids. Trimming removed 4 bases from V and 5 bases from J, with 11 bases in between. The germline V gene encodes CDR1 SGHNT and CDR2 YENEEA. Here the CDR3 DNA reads TGTGCCAGCAGCTCCGGGACCGCGGAGACCCAGTACTTC. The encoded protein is CASSSGTAETQYF. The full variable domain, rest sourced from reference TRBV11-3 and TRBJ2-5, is EAGVVQSPRYKIIEKKQPVAFWCNPISGHNTLYWYLQNLGQGPELLIRYENEEAVDDSQLPKDRFSAERLKGVDSTLKIQPAELGDSAVYLCASSSGTAETQYFGPGTRLLVL.

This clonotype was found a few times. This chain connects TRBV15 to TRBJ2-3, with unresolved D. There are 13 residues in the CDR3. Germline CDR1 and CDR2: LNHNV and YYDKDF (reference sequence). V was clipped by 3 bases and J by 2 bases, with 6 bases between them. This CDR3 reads CATSRKFTDTQYF. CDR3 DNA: TGTGCCACCAGCAGGAAATTCACAGATACGCAGTATTTT.

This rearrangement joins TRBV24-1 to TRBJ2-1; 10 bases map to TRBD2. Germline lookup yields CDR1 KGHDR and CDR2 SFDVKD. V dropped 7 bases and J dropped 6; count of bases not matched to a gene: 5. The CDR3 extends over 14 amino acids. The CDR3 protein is CATSSSGSGNEQFF. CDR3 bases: TGTGCCACCAGCTCTAGCGGGAGTGGCAATGAGCAGTTCTTC.

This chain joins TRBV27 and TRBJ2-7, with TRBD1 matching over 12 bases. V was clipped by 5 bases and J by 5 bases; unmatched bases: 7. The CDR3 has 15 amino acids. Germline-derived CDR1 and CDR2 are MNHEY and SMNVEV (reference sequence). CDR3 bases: TGTGCCAGCAGTCTCACCGGGACAGGGGGCGACGAGCAGTACGTC. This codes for CASSLTGTGGDEQYV.

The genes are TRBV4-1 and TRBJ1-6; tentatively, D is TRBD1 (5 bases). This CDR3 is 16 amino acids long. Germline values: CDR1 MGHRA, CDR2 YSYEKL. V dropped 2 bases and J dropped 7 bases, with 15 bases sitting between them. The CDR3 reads CASSQIRGDLNSPLHF. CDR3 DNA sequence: TGCGCCAGCAGCCAAATCCGAGGGGACCTGAATTCACCCCTCCACTTT.

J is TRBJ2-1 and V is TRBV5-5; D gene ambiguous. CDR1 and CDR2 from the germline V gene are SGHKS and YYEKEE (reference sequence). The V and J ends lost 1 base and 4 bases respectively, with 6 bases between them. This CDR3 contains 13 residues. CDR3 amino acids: CASSLPPYNEQFF. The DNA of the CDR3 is TGTGCCAGCAGCTTGCCACCGTACAATGAGCAGTTCTTC. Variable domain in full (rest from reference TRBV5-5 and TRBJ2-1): DAGVTQSPTHLIKTRGQQVTLRCSPISGHKSVSWYQQVLGQGPQFIFQYYEKEERGRGNFPDRFSARQFPNYSSELNVNALLLGDSALYLCASSLPPYNEQFFGPGTRLTVL.

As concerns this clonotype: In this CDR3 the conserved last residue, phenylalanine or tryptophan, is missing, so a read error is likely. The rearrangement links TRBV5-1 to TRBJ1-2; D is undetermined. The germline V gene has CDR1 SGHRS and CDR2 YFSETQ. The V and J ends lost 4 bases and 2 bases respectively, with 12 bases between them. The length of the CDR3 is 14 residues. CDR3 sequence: CASSPIDLNYGYTL. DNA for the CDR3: TGCGCCAGCAGCCCAATAGACCTGAACTATGGCTACACCCTC.

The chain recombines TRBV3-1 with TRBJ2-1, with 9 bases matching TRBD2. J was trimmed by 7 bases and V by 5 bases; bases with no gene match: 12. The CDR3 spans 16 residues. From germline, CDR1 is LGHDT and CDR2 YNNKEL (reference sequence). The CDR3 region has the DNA TGTGCCAGCAGCACCCGGACAGGACTAGCGCGGAATGAGCAGTTCTTC. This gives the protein CASSTRTGLARNEQFF.

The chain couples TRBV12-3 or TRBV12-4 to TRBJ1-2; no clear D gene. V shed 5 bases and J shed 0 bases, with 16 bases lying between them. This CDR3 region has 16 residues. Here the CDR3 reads CASSRSEGHTNYGYTF. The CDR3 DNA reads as TGTGCCAGCAGTCGGTCGGAGGGCCATACTAACTATGGCTACACCTTC.

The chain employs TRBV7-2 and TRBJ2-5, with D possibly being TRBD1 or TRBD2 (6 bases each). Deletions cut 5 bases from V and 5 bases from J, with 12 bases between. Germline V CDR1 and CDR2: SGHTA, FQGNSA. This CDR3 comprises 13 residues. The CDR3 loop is CASSGGRQETQYF. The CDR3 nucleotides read TGTGCCAGCAGCGGGGGGCGCCAGGAGACCCAGTACTTC.

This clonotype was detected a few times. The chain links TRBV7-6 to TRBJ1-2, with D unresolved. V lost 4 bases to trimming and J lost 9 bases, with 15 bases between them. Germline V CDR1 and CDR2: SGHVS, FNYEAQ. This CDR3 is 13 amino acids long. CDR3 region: CASSSFDGVRYTF. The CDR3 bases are TGTGCCAGCAGCTCGTTTGACGGAGTGCGCTACACCTTC.